This T cell receptor (beta chain) was captured in a study of blood T cell repertoires in COVID-19 (dated by TCRdb to 2020 to 2022). Study-wide context: Samples covering the acute and convalescent phases of COVID-19 were provided by collaborators in the United States, Italy and Spain. A freely available public database, intended as a resource for researchers studying the immune response to SARS-CoV-2, is where the repertoires were released. Deeply sampled blood TCRbeta repertoires from subjects exposed to, actively infected with, or recovered from COVID-19 were included in the dataset. The prospective study material was composed of cDNA or gDNA derived from T cells, B-cell-depleted T cells, or PBMCs. A de-identified subject ID, COVID-19 status, age in years and sex were almost always included in the sample metadata. The samples were drawn from two sources: the first 160 participants of the ongoing ImmuneRACE study, and 1,000 to 1,500 subjects contributed by 6 global collaborators. Where available, HLA class I and class II types were obtained from metadata supplied by the sample provider rather than from assay-based typing. Results the study describes overall, beyond this receptor: The amount of clinical and demographic metadata varied by source and participant and was provided uncurated.

TCRbeta CDR3 regions were amplified from genomic DNA by means of the immunoSEQ Assay, a bias-controlled multiplex PCR. The original pipeline was this. Within the assay, amplification of reference gene primers was used to estimate how many nucleated cells each sample contained. To quantify the absolute abundance of each unique TCRbeta CDR3 rearrangement, sequence reads were collapsed and filtered. Productive Simpson clonality was computed per sample as the square root of Simpson's diversity index over productive rearrangements. Held by TCRdb, this immuneACCESS table contains in-frame sequences only and omits some clones. Under half of the omission traces to an unresolved V gene where checked; the cause of the rest is unknown. V, J and clone size derive from that table, while D and trimming were established from the DNA sequence. Recorded for this sample are some 250,000 clones; approximately 85% of them occurred a single time. The ten largest account for over 0.55% of the sample.

Collaborating institutions collected whole blood in K2EDTA tubes following their own protocols. For TCRbeta analysis, collaborators shipped samples in one of three forms: frozen whole blood, isolated PBMCs, or DNA extracted from either of those sample types. V sheds 5 bases and J sheds 4 bases, leaving 14 bases between their ends. CDR1 and CDR2 are drawn from the germline V gene (reference sequence): SEHNR, FQNEAQ. Spanning cysteine to phenylalanine, the CDR3 consists of 14 amino acids. The entry retains the CDR3 DNA only, 42 bases that are in frame from base 1. This clone has a handful of counts. Its antigen target is currently unknown. No quality values exist for individual bases; no much larger clone is one base distant.

Sequencing was performed on peripheral blood. This receptor was taken from a human donor in a cohort sampled during active COVID-19. This chain is built from TRBV7-9 and TRBJ1-2; a confident D gene designation cannot be given. CDR3 protein: CASSDPVRAYGYTF. The nucleotides read TGTGCCAGCAGCGACCCGGTGAGGGCCTATGGCTACACCTTC. Supplemented by the reference TRBV7-9 and TRBJ1-2 proteins around the CDR3, the complete variable domain is DTGVSQNPRHKITKRGQNVTFRCDPISEHNRLYWYRQTLGQGPEFLTYFQNEAQLEKSRLLSDRFSAERPKGSFSTLEIQRTEQGDSAMYLCASSDPVRAYGYTFGSGTRLTVV.